The source of this T cell receptor (beta chain) is a study of shared clonotypes between healthy human individuals. Assay used: immunoSEQ multiplex PCR; TCRdb lists only in-frame clones, some missing. The sample yields 2.3 million or so clones, approximately 93% seen once. This CDR3 is 14 amino acids long. The V gene's germline CDR1 is SGHRS and CDR2 YFSETQ. Losses at the gene ends were 3 bases for V and 5 bases for J; bases not matched to a gene: 3. Sequencing was carried out using naive CD4+ T cells from PBMCs. Subset given: CD45RA+ positively selected. The chain couples TRBV5-1 to TRBJ2-7; 12 nucleotides align to TRBD2. The TCR comes from a man younger than 30 in good health. Some clones in this sample may be carry-over from other donors' samples. The DNA for the CDR3 is TGCGCCAGCAGCTGGACTAGCGGGATTAACGAGCAGTACTTC. As protein: CASSWTSGINEQYF.